Listed here are 14 T cell receptor beta chains from one sample, sequenced in a study of metastatic and nonmetastatic thyroid tumors. Not a single patient had been given any form of treatment at any point before undergoing thyroid surgery. Using MiXCR, TCRdb re-called clones from the PCR reads. The table includes roughly 83,000 clones, just under 15% detected once. Material for sequencing was blood. The receptors originated from a female donor with papillary thyroid cancer or a benign thyroid nodule (not recorded which). Some clones in this sample may be carry-over from other donors' samples.

V is TRBV28 and J is TRBJ1-1, with D possibly TRBD1 on 5 matching bases. Between the trimmed V and J ends, which lost 6 bases and 3 bases, there was a span of 14 bases. CDR3 length equals 14 residues. The germline gives CDR1 MDHEN, CDR2 SYDVKM. CDR3 in DNA: TGTGCCAGCAGCTACGGAGGGGTTCACACTGAAGCTTTCTTT. This translates into CASSYGGVHTEAFF.

This clone was seen a handful of times. With a much larger clone just one base away, this may be a read error. V usage is TRBV29-1 and J usage is TRBJ2-1; D uncertain. The CDR3 extends over 10 amino acids. Germline V gene sequence: CDR1 SQVTM, CDR2 ANQGSEA. In DNA form, the CDR3 reads TGCAGCGTTTCCTTAAAGCCTTCTCACTTC. Its translation is CSVSLKPSHF.

A note on this clone: The same CDR3 can be traced to other DNA sequences in this sample. The chain joins TRBV3-1 to TRBJ2-3; no clear D. The CDR3 is 12 amino acids. CDR1 and CDR2 from the germline V gene are LGHDT and YNNKEL (reference sequence). Trimming took off 1 base at V and 6 bases at J, with 5 bases between the two ends. In DNA form, the CDR3 reads TGTGCCAGCAGCCAAGGGGGTGATACGCAGTATTTT. Protein sequence: CASSQGGDTQYF.

Notes on this clone: This may be a read error, as it is one base from a much larger clone. Other DNA sequences in the sample encode the same CDR3. J is TRBJ1-1 and V is TRBV4-1; no firm D call. Germline V gives CDR1 MGHRA, CDR2 YSYEKL. The V end lost 3 bases, the J end lost 3 bases, and 17 bases lay between the germline ends. The CDR3 contains 16 residues. Written as DNA, the CDR3 is TGCGCCAGCAGCCATAGAGGTGGCAGGAGACACACTGAAGCTTTCTTT. Its translation is CASSHRGGRRHTEAFF.

The sample holds many counts of this clone. V gene TRBV27 combines with J gene TRBJ1-6; D is undetermined. Between the trimmed V and J ends, which lost 8 bases and 3 bases, there was a span of 11 bases. This CDR3 spans 14 amino acids. CDR1 is MNHEY and CDR2 is SMNVEV in the germline V gene (reference sequence). The CDR3 DNA sequence: TGTGCCAGCGGCTCGACTGTCTATAATTCACCCCTCCACTTT. It is translated as CASGSTVYNSPLHF.

There are many counts of this clone. The chain is built from TRBV4-1 and TRBJ2-2; D ambiguous. V was clipped by 3 bases and J by 5 bases, with 7 bases between them. The length of the CDR3 is 13 residues. Germline V lookup: CDR1 MGHRA, CDR2 YSYEKL. The CDR3 DNA is TGCGCCAGCAGCCAGCAGTGGACCGGGGAGCTGTTTTTT. Encoded protein: CASSQQWTGELFF.

This clone was seen repeatedly, ten times or more. The chain couples TRBV28 to TRBJ1-2; D is perhaps TRBD1 (5 bases). Trimming took off 5 bases at V and 2 bases at J, with 12 bases between the two ends. The CDR3 totals 14 residues. Germline CDR1 reads MDHEN; CDR2 reads SYDVKM. CDR3 coding DNA: TGTGCCAGCAGTGGCGGACGGGGGAACTATGGCTACACCTTC. It encodes CASSGGRGNYGYTF.

In its sample, this clone was seen many times. The chain joins TRBV6-5 to TRBJ1-6, with TRBD1 as a possible D gene (6 bases). Trimming pared 2 bases from V and 9 bases from J, leaving 14 bases between. The germline CDR1 and CDR2 sequences are MNHEY and SVGAGI. The CDR3 has 15 residues. The CDR3 DNA reads TGTGCCAGCAGTTACCGAGGGGGAGGCAGTTCACCCCTCCACTTT. Its translation is CASSYRGGGSSPLHF.

There are many counts of this clone. The rearrangement links TRBV14 to TRBJ2-5, with a possible D match to TRBD2 (6 bases). V was cut by 1 base and J by 1 base, with 10 bases left in between. The germline V gene encodes CDR1 SGHDN and CDR2 FVKESK. The CDR3 length is 15 residues. The CDR3 DNA follows: TGTGCCAGCAGCCAAGTCTTGGGAGGCCAAGAGACCCAGTACTTC. It codes for CASSQVLGGQETQYF.

This clone was observed many times. The chain combines TRBV28 with TRBJ1-2, with D perhaps TRBD1 (5 bases). CDR1 and CDR2 (germline): MDHEN, SYDVKM. Trimming pared 6 bases from V and 1 base from J, leaving 12 bases between. The CDR3 is made up of 14 amino acids. The chain's CDR3 is CASSPGTGNYGYTF. CDR3 nucleotides: TGTGCCAGCAGCCCCGGGACGGGTAACTATGGCTACACCTTC.

The sample holds many counts of this clone. This chain uses TRBV19 with TRBJ2-6; D gene ambiguous. Looked up from germline, CDR1 is LNHDA and CDR2 is SQIVND (reference sequence). There are 15 residues in the CDR3. Trimming cost V 6 bases and J 0 bases, with 9 bases left between them. This CDR3 is CASSLGNSGANVLTF. Written as DNA, the CDR3 is TGTGCCAGTAGCCTAGGGAACTCTGGGGCCAACGTCCTGACTTTC.

This clone was seen a few times. A much larger clone sits a single nucleotide away, making a read error possible. The chain employs TRBV11-2 and TRBJ2-1; 8 bases line up with TRBD2. The CDR3 is 16 amino acids. CDR1 and CDR2 (germline): SGHAT, FQNNGV. CDR3: CASILSTSGYYNEQFF. The CDR3 nucleotides are TGTGCCAGCATCTTATCAACTAGCGGATATTACAATGAGCAGTTCTTC.

This clone was recorded at least ten times. The J gene is TRBJ1-1, the V gene TRBV7-6, with TRBD1 matching 7 bases. The CDR3 sequence is 15 residues long. The V segment lost 0 bases and the J segment 3 bases; nucleotides outside the gene matches: 4. CDR1 is SGHVS and CDR2 is FNYEAQ in the germline V gene. CDR3 bases: TGTGCCAGCAGCTTAGCCAGGGGGTATCACACTGAAGCTTTCTTT. It is translated as CASSLARGYHTEAFF.

This clone was detected only a few times. The junction departs from the called germline gene at one end, perhaps through a read error. The genes are TRBV6-1 and TRBJ1-5; D may be TRBD1 (6 bases). CDR1 and CDR2 from the germline V gene are MNHNS and SASEGT. This CDR3 has 13 amino acids. DNA of the CDR3: TGTGCCAGCAGACAGGGACTATTTCAGCCCAAGCATTTT. It yields the protein CASRQGLFQPKHF.